This is a list of T cell receptor beta chains from one sample in a study of blood T cell repertoires in COVID-19. Produced via immunoSEQ multiplex PCR; TCRdb's table is partial and in-frame only. The sample records fewer than 85,000 clones, over 60% being singletons. Sequencing used peripheral blood. These TCRs come from a woman older than 75 with active or convalescent COVID-19. Both conserved end residues are part of each CDR3. Each record gives: D gene, V gene, clone size, J gene, CDR3 protein, CDR3 DNA. The D gene is left open where the match is weak. Clone sizes are given selectively: once, few, many, or a class where the clone is expanded.

TRBD2	TRBV20-1	.	TRBJ2-3	CSANDIAGASTDTQYF	TGCAGTGCTAATGATATAGCGGGTGCTAGCACAGATACGCAGTATTTT
.	TRBV6-2/TRBV6-3	.	TRBJ1-1	CASSYLAFEAFF	TGTGCCAGCAGTTACTTAGCGTTTGAAGCTTTCTTT
.	TRBV9	few	TRBJ2-7	CASSVAPRGPYEQYF	TGTGCCAGCAGCGTCGCCCCGCGAGGCCCCTACGAGCAGTACTTC
TRBD2	TRBV7-9	.	TRBJ2-4	CASSSRLAGAHLAKNIQYF	TGTGCCAGCAGCTCAAGACTAGCGGGGGCGCACTTAGCCAAAAACATTCAGTACTTC
.	TRBV15	once	TRBJ1-4	CATSRVTGEKLFF	TGTGCCACCAGCAGAGTCACCGGGGAAAAACTGTTTTTT
.	TRBV5-1	.	TRBJ2-2	CASSPRQGGTGELFF	TGCGCCAGCAGCCCTCGACAGGGAGGCACCGGGGAGCTGTTTTTT
TRBD1	TRBV30	.	TRBJ1-1	CAGRTGETEAFF	TGTGCCGGAAGGACAGGGGAGACTGAAGCTTTCTTT
TRBD1	TRBV27	few	TRBJ1-6	CASSLETGVYNSPLHF	TGTGCCAGCAGTTTGGAGACAGGGGTCTATAATTCACCCCTCCACTTT
.	TRBV27	.	TRBJ1-1	CASSSYPQGSTEAFF	TGTGCCAGCAGTTCCTATCCTCAGGGGAGCACTGAAGCTTTCTTT
TRBD1	TRBV6-2/TRBV6-3	.	TRBJ1-6	CASSPRQGWNSPLHF	TGTGCCAGCAGCCCGAGACAGGGGTGGAATTCACCCCTCCACTTT
.	TRBV7-2	.	TRBJ1-2	CASSNSRGGYTF	TGTGCCAGCAGCAATAGCCGGGGTGGCTACACCTTC
.	TRBV5-1	.	TRBJ2-3	CASSSDGTSTDTQYF	TGCGCCAGCAGCTCGGACGGGACTAGCACAGATACGCAGTATTTT
TRBD1	TRBV2	.	TRBJ1-4	CASELGQGGEKLFF	TGTGCCAGCGAGCTCGGACAGGGAGGTGAAAAACTGTTTTTT
.	TRBV2	.	TRBJ2-7	CASKKSRVSSYEQYF	TGTGCCAGCAAAAAATCCAGGGTTAGCTCCTACGAGCAGTACTTC
TRBD1	TRBV12-5	.	TRBJ2-1	CASGLERTGEGEQFF	TGTGCTAGTGGTTTGGAACGGACAGGGGAAGGAGAGCAGTTCTTC
.	TRBV11-3	.	TRBJ2-2	CASSLGGSGELFF	TGTGCCAGCAGCTTAGGAGGGTCCGGGGAGCTGTTTTTT
TRBD2	TRBV6-5	.	TRBJ2-7	CASSWGLESVNEQYF	TGTGCCAGCAGTTGGGGACTAGAGAGCGTCAACGAGCAGTACTTC
.	TRBV28	.	TRBJ2-7	CASNPRDVAGEQYF	TGTGCCAGCAACCCTCGCGACGTCGCGGGCGAGCAGTACTTC
.	TRBV27	.	TRBJ2-7	CASSHRDMSYEQYF	TGTGCCAGCAGCCACCGGGACATGTCCTACGAGCAGTACTTC
.	TRBV28	once	TRBJ1-6	CASFRGQDYNSPLHF	TGTGCCAGCTTCAGAGGGCAGGACTATAATTCACCCCTCCACTTT
TRBD2	TRBV5-6	.	TRBJ2-3	CASSLVSGGSRTDTQYF	TGTGCCAGCAGCTTGGTTAGCGGGGGTTCCCGTACAGATACGCAGTATTTT
TRBD2	TRBV7-2	.	TRBJ2-3	CASSFWTSGGPPTDTQYF	TGTGCCAGCAGCTTCTGGACTAGCGGGGGCCCCCCCACAGATACGCAGTATTTT
.	TRBV6-4	.	TRBJ2-2	CASSATQTPPGELFF	TGTGCCAGCAGTGCGACACAAACCCCACCCGGGGAGCTGTTTTTT
.	TRBV6-6	.	TRBJ1-2	CASSYPDARVTYGYTF	TGTGCCAGCAGTTACCCTGACGCGAGGGTGACATATGGCTACACCTTC
TRBD1	TRBV19	.	TRBJ2-7	CASSPGQGDEQYF	TGTGCCAGTAGTCCAGGACAGGGGGACGAGCAGTACTTC
TRBD2	TRBV28	.	TRBJ2-5	CASSGGTRVGETQYF	TGTGCCAGCAGTGGGGGGACTAGAGTAGGAGAGACCCAGTACTTC
.	TRBV28	.	TRBJ1-1	CASSFDTEAFF	TGTGCCAGCAGTTTCGACACTGAAGCTTTCTTT
TRBD1	TRBV5-5	few	TRBJ1-2	CASSNPGTANYGYTF	TGTGCCAGCAGCAACCCTGGGACAGCTAACTATGGCTACACCTTC
.	TRBV10-1	.	TRBJ1-2	CASSESANYGYTF	TGCGCCAGCAGTGAGTCCGCTAACTATGGCTACACCTTC
.	TRBV29-1	once	TRBJ1-2	CSVGQKGGYTF	TGCAGCGTCGGACAGAAAGGTGGCTACACCTTC
TRBD1	TRBV9	once	TRBJ1-2	CASSVDAGGGYGYTF	TGTGCCAGCAGCGTAGATGCAGGGGGCGGCTATGGCTACACCTTC
.	TRBV7-9	few	TRBJ2-2	CASSLGGLHTGELFF	TGTGCCAGCAGCTTAGGGGGGCTCCACACCGGGGAGCTGTTTTTT
TRBD2	TRBV3-1/TRBV3-2	.	TRBJ2-1	CASSSSGGATYNEQFF	TGTGCCAGCAGCTCCAGCGGGGGGGCCACCTACAATGAGCAGTTCTTC
.	TRBV30	.	TRBJ2-2	CAWSRSSGGGELFF	TGTGCCTGGAGCCGGAGTAGCGGTGGGGGGGAGCTGTTTTTT
.	TRBV5-1	.	TRBJ1-4	CASTPGGRINEKLFF	TGCGCCAGCACCCCGGGCGGGAGAATTAATGAAAAACTGTTTTTT
.	TRBV5-1	.	TRBJ2-5	CASSLERAAEETQYF	TGCGCCAGCAGCTTGGAGCGGGCAGCGGAAGAGACCCAGTACTTC
.	TRBV2	.	TRBJ2-3	CASRAQGPSTDTQYF	TGTGCCAGCAGAGCTCAGGGCCCTAGCACAGATACGCAGTATTTT
TRBD1	TRBV25-1	.	TRBJ1-1	CASSEGQAVTEAFF	TGTGCCAGCAGTGAGGGACAGGCCGTCACTGAAGCTTTCTTT
.	TRBV29-1	.	TRBJ1-2	CSVEWGATPTLPGGYTF	TGCAGCGTTGAGTGGGGAGCGACCCCTACACTCCCGGGTGGCTACACCTTC
.	TRBV4-3	few	TRBJ2-7	CASSQEVGINSYEQYF	TGCGCCAGCAGCCAAGAGGTGGGCATTAATTCCTACGAGCAGTACTTC
.	TRBV6-5	.	TRBJ1-5	CASSYFNRVGQPQHF	TGTGCCAGCAGTTACTTTAACAGGGTCGGTCAGCCCCAGCATTTT
TRBD1	TRBV2	.	TRBJ2-3	CASSENRGVGTQYF	TGTGCCAGCAGTGAGAACAGGGGAGTGGGTACGCAGTATTTT
TRBD2	TRBV9	once	TRBJ2-7	CASSFGLAGDLNYEQYF	TGTGCCAGCAGCTTCGGACTAGCGGGGGACCTCAACTACGAGCAGTACTTC
.	TRBV6-1	.	TRBJ2-3	CASSETSWGPQADTQYF	TGTGCCAGCAGTGAAACCTCATGGGGCCCGCAGGCAGATACGCAGTATTTT
.	TRBV7-2	.	TRBJ2-5	CASSRTGLWETQYF	TGTGCCAGCAGTCGAACAGGGCTTTGGGAGACCCAGTACTTC
.	TRBV6-5	.	TRBJ1-5	CASSYGLGRPQHF	TGTGCCAGCAGTTACGGTCTTGGGAGGCCCCAGCATTTT
.	TRBV7-7	once	TRBJ2-5	CASSFLAKETQYF	TGTGCTAGCAGCTTCCTGGCAAAAGAGACCCAGTACTTC
TRBD1	TRBV19	.	TRBJ1-5	CASSKQGQGLGQPQHF	TGTGCCAGTAGTAAGCAGGGACAGGGTTTGGGTCAGCCCCAGCATTTT
TRBD2	TRBV19	.	TRBJ2-3	CASSSGPGGSTDTQYF	TGTGCCAGTAGCTCCGGCCCGGGGGGTAGCACAGATACGCAGTATTTT
.	TRBV3-1/TRBV3-2	once	TRBJ2-7	CASSQGTGREQYF	TGTGCCAGCAGCCAAGGTACTGGCAGGGAGCAGTACTTC